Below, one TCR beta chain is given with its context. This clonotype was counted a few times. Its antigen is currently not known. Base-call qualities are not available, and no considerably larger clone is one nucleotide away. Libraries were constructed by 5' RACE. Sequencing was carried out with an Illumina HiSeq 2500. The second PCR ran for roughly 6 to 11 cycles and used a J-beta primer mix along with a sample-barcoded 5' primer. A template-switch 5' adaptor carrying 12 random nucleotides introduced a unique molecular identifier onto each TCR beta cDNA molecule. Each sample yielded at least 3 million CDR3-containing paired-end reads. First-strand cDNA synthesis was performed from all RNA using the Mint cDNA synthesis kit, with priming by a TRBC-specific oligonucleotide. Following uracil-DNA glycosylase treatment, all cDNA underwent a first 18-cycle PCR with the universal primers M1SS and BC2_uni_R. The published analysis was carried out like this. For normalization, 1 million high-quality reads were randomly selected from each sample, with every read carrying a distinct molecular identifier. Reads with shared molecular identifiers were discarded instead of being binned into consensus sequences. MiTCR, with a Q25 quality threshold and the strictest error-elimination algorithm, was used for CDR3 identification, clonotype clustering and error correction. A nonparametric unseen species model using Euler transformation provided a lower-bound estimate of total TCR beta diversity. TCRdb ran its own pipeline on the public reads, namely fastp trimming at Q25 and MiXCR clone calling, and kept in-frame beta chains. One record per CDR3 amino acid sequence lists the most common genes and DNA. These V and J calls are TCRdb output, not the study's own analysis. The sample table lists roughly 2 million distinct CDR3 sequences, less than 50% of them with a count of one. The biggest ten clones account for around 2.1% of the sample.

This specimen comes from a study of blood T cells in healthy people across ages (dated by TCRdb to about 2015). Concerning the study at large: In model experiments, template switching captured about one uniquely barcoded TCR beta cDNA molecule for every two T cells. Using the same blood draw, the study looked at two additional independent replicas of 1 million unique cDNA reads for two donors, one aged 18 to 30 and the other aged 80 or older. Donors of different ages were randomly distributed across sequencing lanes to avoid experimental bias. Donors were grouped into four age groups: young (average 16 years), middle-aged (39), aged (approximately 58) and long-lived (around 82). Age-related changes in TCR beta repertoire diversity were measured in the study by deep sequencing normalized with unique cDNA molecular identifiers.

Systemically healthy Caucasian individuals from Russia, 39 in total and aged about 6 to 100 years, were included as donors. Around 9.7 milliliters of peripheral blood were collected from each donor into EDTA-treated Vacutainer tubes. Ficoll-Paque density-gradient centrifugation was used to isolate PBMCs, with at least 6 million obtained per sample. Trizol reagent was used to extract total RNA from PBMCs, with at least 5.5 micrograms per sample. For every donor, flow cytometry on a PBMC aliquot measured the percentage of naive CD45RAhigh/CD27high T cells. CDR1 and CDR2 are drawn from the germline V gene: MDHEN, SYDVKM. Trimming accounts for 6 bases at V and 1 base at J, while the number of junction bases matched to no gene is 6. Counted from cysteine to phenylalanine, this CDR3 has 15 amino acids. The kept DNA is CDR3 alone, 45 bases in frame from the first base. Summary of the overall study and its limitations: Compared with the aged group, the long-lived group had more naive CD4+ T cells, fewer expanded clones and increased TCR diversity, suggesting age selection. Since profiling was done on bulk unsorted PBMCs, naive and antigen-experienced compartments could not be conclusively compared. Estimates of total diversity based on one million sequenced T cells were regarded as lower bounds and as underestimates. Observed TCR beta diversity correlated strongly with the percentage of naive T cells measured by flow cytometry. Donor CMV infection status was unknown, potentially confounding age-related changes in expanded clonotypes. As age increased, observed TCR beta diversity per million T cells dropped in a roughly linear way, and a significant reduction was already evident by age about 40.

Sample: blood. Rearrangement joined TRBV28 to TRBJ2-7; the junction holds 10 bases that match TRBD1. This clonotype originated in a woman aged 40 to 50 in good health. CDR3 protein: CASRTGQGTSYEQYF. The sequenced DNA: TGTGCCAGCAGGACGGGACAGGGGACTTCCTACGAGCAGTACTTC. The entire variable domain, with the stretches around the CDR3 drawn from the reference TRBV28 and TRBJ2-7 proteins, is DVKVTQSSRYLVKRTGEKVFLECVQDMDHENMFWYRQDPGLGLRLIYFSYDVKMKEKGDIPEGYSVSREKKERFSLILESASTNQTSMYLCASRTGQGTSYEQYFGPGTRLTVT.